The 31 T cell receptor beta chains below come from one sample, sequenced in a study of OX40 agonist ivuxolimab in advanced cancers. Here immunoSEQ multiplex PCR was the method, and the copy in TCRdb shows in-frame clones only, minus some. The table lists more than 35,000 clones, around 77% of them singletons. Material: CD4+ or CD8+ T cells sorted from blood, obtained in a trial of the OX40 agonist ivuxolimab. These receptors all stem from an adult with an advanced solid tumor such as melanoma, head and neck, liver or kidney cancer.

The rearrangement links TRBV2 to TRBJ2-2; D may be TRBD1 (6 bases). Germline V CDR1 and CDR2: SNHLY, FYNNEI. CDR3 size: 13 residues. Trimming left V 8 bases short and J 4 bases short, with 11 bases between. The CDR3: CASWIGGTGELFF. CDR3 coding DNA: TGTGCCAGCTGGATAGGGGGCACCGGGGAGCTGTTTTTT.

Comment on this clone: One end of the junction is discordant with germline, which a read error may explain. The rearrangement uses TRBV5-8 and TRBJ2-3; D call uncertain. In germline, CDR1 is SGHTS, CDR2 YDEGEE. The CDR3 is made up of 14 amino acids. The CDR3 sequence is CASSPYLVEDTQYF. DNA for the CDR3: TGCGCCAGCAGCCCCTACTTGGTGGAAGATACGCAGTATTTT.

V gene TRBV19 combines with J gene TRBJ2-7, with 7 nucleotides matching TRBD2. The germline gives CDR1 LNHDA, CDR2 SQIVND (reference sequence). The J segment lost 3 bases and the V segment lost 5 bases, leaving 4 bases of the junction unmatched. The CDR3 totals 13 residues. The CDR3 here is CASSAGASYEQYF. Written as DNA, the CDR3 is TGTGCCAGTAGTGCGGGAGCAAGCTACGAGCAGTACTTC.

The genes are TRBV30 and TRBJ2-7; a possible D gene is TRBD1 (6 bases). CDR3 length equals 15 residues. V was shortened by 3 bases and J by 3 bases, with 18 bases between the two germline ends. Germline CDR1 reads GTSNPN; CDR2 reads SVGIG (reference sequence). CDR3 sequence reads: CAWRGAAGVSYEQYF. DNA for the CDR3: TGTGCCTGGAGGGGGGCGGCAGGGGTAAGCTACGAGCAGTACTTC.

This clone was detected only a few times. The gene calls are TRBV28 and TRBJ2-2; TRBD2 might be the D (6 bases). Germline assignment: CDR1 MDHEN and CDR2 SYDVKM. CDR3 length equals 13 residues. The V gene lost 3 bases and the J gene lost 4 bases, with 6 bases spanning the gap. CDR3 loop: CASSLEGTGELFF. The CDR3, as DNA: TGTGCCAGCAGTTTGGAGGGCACCGGGGAGCTGTTTTTT.

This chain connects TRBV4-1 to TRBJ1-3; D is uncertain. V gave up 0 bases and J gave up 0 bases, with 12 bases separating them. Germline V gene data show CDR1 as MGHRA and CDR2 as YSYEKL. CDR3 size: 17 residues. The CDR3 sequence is CASSQDGFRVSGNTIYF. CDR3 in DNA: TGCGCCAGCAGCCAAGATGGGTTTAGGGTCTCTGGAAACACCATATATTTT.

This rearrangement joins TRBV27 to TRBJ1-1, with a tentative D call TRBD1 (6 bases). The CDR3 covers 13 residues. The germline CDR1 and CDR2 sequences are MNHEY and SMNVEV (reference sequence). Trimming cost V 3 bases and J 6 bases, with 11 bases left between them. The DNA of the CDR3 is TGTGCCAGCAGTTTTGGACAGAGGCCTGAAGCTTTCTTT. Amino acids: CASSFGQRPEAFF.

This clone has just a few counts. CDR3 residues: CAISDEGTNYGYTF. The DNA for the CDR3 is TGTGCCATCAGTGACGAGGGAACTAACTATGGCTACACCTTC. The V and J genes are TRBV10-3 and TRBJ1-2; D ambiguous. The CDR3 has 14 residues. Germline values: CDR1 ENHRY, CDR2 SYGVKD. Trimming pared 3 bases from V and 0 bases from J, leaving 8 bases between.

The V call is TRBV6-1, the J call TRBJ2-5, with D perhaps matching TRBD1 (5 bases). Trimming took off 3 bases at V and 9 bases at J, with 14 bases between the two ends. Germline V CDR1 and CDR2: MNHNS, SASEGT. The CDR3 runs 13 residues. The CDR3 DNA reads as TGTGCCAGCAGTGACGACAGACTGACGGCCCAGTACTTC. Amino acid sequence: CASSDDRLTAQYF.

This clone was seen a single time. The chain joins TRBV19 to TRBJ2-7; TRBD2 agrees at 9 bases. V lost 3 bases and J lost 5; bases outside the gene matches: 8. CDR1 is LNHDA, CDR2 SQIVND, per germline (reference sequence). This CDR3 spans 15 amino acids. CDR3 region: CASSMAVAGEDEQYF. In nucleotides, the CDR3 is TGTGCCAGTAGTATGGCTGTAGCGGGGGAAGACGAGCAGTACTTC. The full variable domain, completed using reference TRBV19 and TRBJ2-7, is DGGITQSPKYLFRKEGQNVTLSCEQNLNHDAMYWYRQDPGQGLRLIYYSQIVNDFQKGDIAEGYSVSREKKESFPLTVTSAQKNPTAFYLCASSMAVAGEDEQYFGPGTRLTVT.

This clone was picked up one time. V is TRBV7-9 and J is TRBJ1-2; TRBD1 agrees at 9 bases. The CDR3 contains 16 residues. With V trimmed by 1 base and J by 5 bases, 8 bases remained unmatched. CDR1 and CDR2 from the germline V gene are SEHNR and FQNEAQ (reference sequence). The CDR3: CASSLGGDRAEYGYTF. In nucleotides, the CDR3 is TGTGCCAGCAGCTTAGGGGGGGACAGGGCGGAGTATGGCTACACCTTC.

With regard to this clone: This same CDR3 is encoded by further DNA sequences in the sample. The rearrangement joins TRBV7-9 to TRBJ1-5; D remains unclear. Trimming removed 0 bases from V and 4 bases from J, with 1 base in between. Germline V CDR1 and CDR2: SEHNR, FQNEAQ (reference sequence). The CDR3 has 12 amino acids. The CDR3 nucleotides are TGTGCCAGCAGCTTAGCAAATCAGCCCCAGCATTTT. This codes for CASSLANQPQHF.

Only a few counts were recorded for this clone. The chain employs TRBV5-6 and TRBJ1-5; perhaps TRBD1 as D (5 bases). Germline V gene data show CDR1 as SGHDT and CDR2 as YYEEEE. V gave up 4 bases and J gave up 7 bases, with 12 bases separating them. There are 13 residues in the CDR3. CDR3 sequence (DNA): TGTGCCAGCAGCCCGACGGGGGAACAGCCCCAGCATTTT. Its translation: CASSPTGEQPQHF.

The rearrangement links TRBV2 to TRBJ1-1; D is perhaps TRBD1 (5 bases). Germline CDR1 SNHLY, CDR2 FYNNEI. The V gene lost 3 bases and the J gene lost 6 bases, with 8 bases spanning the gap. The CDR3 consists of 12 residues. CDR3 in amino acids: CASSDWGPEAFF. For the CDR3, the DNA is TGTGCCAGCAGTGACTGGGGCCCTGAAGCTTTCTTT.

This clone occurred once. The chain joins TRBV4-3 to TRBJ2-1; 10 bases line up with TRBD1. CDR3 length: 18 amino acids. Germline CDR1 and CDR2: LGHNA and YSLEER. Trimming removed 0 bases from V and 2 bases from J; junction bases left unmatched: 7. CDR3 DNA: TGCGCCAGCAGCCAAGATGTTATCGGGACAGGGGCCTACAATGAGCAGTTCTTC. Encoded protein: CASSQDVIGTGAYNEQFF.

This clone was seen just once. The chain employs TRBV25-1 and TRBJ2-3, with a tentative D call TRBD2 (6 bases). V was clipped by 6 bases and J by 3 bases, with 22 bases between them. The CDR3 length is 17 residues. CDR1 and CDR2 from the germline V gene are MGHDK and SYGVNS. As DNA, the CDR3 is TGTGCCAGCAGGGGTAGCGGCCTATCGGTGTGGACAGATACGCAGTATTTT. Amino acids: CASRGSGLSVWTDTQYF.

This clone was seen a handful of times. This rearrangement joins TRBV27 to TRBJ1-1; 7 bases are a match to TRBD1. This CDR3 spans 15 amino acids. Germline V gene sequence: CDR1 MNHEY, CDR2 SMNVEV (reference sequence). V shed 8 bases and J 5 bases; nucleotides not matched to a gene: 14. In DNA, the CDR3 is TGTGCCAGCCACAGGGGCCGGGTGGGGAGTACTGAAGCTTTCTTT. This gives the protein CASHRGRVGSTEAFF.

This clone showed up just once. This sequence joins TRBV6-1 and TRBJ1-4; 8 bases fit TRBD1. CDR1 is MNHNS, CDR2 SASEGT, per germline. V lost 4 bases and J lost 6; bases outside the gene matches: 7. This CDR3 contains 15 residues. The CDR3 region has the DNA TGTGCCAGCAGTGGGTGGGACAGGCCAGATGAAAAACTGTTTTTT. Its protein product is CASSGWDRPDEKLFF.

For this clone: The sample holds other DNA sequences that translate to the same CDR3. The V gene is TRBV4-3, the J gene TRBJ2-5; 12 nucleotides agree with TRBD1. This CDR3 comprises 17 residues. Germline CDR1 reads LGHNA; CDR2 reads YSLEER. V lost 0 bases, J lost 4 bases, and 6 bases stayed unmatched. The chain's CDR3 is CASSQELTGQGAETQYF. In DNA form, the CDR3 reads TGCGCCAGCAGCCAAGAGTTGACGGGACAGGGGGCAGAGACCCAGTACTTC.

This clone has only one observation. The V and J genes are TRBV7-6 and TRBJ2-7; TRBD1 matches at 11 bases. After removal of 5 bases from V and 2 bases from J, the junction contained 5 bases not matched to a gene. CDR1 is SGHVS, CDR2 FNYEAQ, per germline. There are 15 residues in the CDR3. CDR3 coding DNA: TGTGCCAGCAGCCCAGGGGGACAGGGGGCCTACGAGCAGTACTTC. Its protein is CASSPGGQGAYEQYF.

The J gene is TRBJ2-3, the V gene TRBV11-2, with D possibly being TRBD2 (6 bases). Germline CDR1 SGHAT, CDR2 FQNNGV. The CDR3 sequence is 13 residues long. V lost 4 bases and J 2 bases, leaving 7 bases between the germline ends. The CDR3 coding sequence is TGTGCCAGCAGCTGGGGGGTCACAGATACGCAGTATTTT. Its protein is CASSWGVTDTQYF. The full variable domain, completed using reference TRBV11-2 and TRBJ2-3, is EAGVAQSPRYKIIEKRQSVAFWCNPISGHATLYWYQQILGQGPKLLIQFQNNGVVDDSQLPKDRFSAERLKGVDSTLKIQPAKLEDSAVYLCASSWGVTDTQYFGPGTRLTVL.

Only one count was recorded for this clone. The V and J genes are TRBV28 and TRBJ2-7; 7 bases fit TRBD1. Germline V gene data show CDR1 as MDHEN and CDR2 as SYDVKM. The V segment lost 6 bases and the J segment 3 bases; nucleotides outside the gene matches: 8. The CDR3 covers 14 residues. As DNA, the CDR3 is TGTGCCAGCAGACCTCCGGGACAGAGCTACGAGCAGTACTTC. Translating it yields CASRPPGQSYEQYF.

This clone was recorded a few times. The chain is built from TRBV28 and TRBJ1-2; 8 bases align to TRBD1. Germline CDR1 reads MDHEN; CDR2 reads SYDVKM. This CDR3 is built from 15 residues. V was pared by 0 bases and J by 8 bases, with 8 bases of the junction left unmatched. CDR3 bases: TGTGCCAGCAGTTTATGGACAGGGGATTTAAGGGGCTACACCTTC. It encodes CASSLWTGDLRGYTF.

CDR3: CASSIGTGDVGGYTF. The DNA of the CDR3 is TGTGCCAGCAGCATCGGGACAGGGGACGTCGGCGGCTACACCTTC. This chain connects TRBV27 to TRBJ1-2; 10 bases map to TRBD1. V lost 6 bases, J lost 8 bases, and 12 bases stayed unmatched. Germline values: CDR1 MNHEY, CDR2 SMNVEV (reference sequence). The CDR3 has 15 residues.

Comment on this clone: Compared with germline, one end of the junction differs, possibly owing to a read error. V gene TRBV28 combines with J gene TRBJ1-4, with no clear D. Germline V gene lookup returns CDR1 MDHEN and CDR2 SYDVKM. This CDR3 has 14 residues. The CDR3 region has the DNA TGTGCCAGCAGTTTAGGGCAGCTTAATGACAAACTGTTTTTT. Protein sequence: CASSLGQLNDKLFF. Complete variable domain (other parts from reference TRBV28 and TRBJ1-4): DVKVTQSSRYLVKRTGEKVFLECVQDMDHENMFWYRQDPGLGLRLIYFSYDVKMKEKGDIPEGYSVSREKKERFSLILESASTNQTSMYLCASSLGQLNDKLFFGSGTQLSVL.

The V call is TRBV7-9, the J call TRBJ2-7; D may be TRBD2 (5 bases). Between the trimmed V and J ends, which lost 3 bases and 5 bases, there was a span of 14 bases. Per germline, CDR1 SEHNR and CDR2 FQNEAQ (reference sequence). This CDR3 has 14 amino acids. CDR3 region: CASSLEELAHEQYF. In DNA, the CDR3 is TGTGCCAGCAGCTTGGAGGAATTGGCCCACGAGCAGTACTTC.

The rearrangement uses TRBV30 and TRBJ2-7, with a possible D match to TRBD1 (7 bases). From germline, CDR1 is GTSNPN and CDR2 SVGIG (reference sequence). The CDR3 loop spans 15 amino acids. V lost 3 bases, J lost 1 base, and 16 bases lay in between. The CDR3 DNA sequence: TGTGCCTGGAGCCCAACGGCAGGGGGGTCCTACGAGCAGTACTTC. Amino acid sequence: CAWSPTAGGSYEQYF. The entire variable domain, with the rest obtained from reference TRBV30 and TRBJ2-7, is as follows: SQTIHQWPATLVQPVGSPLSLECTVEGTSNPNLYWYRQAAGRGLQLLFYSVGIGQISSEVPQNLSASRPQDRQFILSSKKLLLSDSGFYLCAWSPTAGGSYEQYFGPGTRLTVT.

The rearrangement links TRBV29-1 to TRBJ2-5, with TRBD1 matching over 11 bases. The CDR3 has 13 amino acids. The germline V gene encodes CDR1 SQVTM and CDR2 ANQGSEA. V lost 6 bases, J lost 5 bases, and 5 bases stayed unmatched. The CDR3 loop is CSVRTGGTETQYF. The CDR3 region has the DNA TGCAGCGTGAGGACAGGGGGCACGGAGACCCAGTACTTC.

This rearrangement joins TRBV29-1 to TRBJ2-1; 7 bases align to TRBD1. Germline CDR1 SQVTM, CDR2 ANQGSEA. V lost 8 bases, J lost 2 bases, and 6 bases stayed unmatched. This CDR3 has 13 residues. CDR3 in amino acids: CSTGQATYNEQFF. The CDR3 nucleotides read TGCAGCACAGGACAGGCGACCTACAATGAGCAGTTCTTC.

CDR3 DNA: TGTGCCAGCAGCATTATCTACACCGGGGAGCTGTTTTTT. Protein product: CASSIIYTGELFF. The chain uses TRBV5-4 and TRBJ2-2, with D unresolved. The CDR3 is made up of 13 amino acids. V dropped 4 bases and J dropped 3 bases, with 7 bases sitting between them. CDR1 and CDR2 (germline): SGHNT, YYREEE (reference sequence).

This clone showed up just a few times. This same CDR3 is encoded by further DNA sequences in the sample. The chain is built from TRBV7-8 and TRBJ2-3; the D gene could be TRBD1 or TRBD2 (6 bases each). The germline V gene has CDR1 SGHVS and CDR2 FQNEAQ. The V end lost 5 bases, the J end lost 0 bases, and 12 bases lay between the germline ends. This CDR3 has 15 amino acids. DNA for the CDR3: TGTGCCAGCAGCCTCTTAGGGGGGAGCACAGATACGCAGTATTTT. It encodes CASSLLGGSTDTQYF.